Described below is a single TCR beta chain sequence and its context. This sample stems from a study of OX40 agonist ivuxolimab in advanced cancers. Study in general: Each patient was given ivuxolimab into a vein every 2 weeks, at 0.01 to 10 mg/kg. Of mixed ages from about 20 to 80 and averaging approximately 60 years, the group was around 78% male. Prior therapy, whether anti-PD-1, anti-PD-L1 or anti-CTLA-4, was allowed, and 40% had some.

The protocol was immunoSEQ multiplex PCR, while the TCRdb copy is restricted to in-frame clones and leaves out a portion. Of tens of thousands of clones listed, about 88% are singletons. The V gene lost 4 bases and the J gene lost 6 bases, with 13 bases spanning the gap. CDR1 and CDR2 (germline): SGDLS, YYNGEE. The CDR3 is 13 residues long. The specimen was CD4+ or CD8+ T cells sorted from blood, collected in a trial of the OX40 agonist ivuxolimab. This TCR derives from an adult with an advanced solid tumor such as melanoma, head and neck, liver or kidney cancer. V usage is TRBV9 and J usage is TRBJ1-2, with D unclear. This CDR3 reads CASSPLTAHGYTF. In DNA, the CDR3 is TGTGCCAGCAGCCCCCTGACGGCTCATGGCTACACCTTC.